The text below deals with one T cell receptor (beta chain). The data stem from a study of T cell responses to AZD1222 COVID-19 vaccine. Trimming at V came to 5 bases and at J to 0 bases, leaving 8 bases not matched to a gene. This CDR3 has 16 residues. From germline, CDR1 is MNHEY and CDR2 SMNVEV (reference sequence). Clones were sequenced by immunoSEQ multiplex PCR, and TCRdb holds only the in-frame ones, with some missing. The sample records some 180,000 clones, about nine tenths being singletons. The chain has TRBV27 and TRBJ1-1; 8 bases align to TRBD1. This clonotype originated in an adult who received the AZD1222 COVID-19 vaccine. The sample here was peripheral blood, taken 28 days after the second AZD1222 dose. The CDR3 DNA reads TGTGCCAGCAGTCCTCAAGGACAGGGCCTGAACACTGAAGCTTTCTTT. Translating gives CASSPQGQGLNTEAFF.